This TCR beta chain was retrieved from a study of blood T cell repertoires in COVID-19. Authors' data handling: Amplification of reference gene primers provided the estimated nucleated cell counts. Assay: immunoSEQ multiplex PCR; the TCRdb copy retains only in-frame clones and omits some. V, J and clone size reflect that table, while D and trimming were determined from the DNA. This sample has hundreds of thousands of clones, with around 87% found just once. The V segment lost 5 bases and the J segment 6 bases; nucleotides outside the gene matches: 8. Germline loops: CDR1 KGHDR, CDR2 SFDVKD. This CDR3 has 14 amino acids. Patients at the Seattle site were enrolled during active infection and followed longitudinally.

This clonotype was sampled from a woman aged 45-65 years with COVID-19, enrolled during active disease. Sequenced sample: peripheral blood. The chain couples TRBV24-1 to TRBJ2-7, with 8 bases identical to TRBD1. CDR3 bases: TGTGCCACCAGTGTCGGCAGGGGGCCTGGCGAGCAGTACTTC. Translation: CATSVGRGPGEQYF.